Each of the 28 T cell receptor beta chains below was sequenced from the same sample in a study of cytomegalovirus exposure and HLA in healthy donors. PCR employed 60 Vbeta and 13 Jbeta primers. TCRdb's table, derived via immunoSEQ multiplex PCR, lists solely in-frame clones and lacks some. The sample contains roughly 98,000 clones, 62% of which appear only once. Sequenced: PBMCs. The receptor source for this set is a woman younger than 45 in good health and CMV-seropositive.

This clone occurred once. No conserved phenylalanine or tryptophan ends this CDR3, so it is likely a read error. The chain carries TRBV2 and TRBJ1-1; no clear D. Trimming removed 1 base from V and 1 base from J, with 7 bases in between. This CDR3 is 14 amino acids long. Germline CDR1 SNHLY, CDR2 FYNNEI. Here the CDR3 DNA reads TGTGCCAGCAGTGAAGTTGTCAGGAACACTGAAGCTTTCTCT. Amino acid sequence: CASSEVVRNTEAFS.

The chain couples TRBV6-1 to TRBJ2-7; 9 bases match TRBD2. CDR1 MNHNS and CDR2 SASEGT come from the germline V gene. V was pared by 0 bases and J by 4 bases, with 4 bases of the junction left unmatched. This CDR3 has 15 residues. This CDR3 is CASSEASGGFYEQYF. The CDR3 DNA reads as TGTGCCAGCAGTGAAGCTAGCGGGGGTTTTTACGAGCAGTACTTC.

The rearrangement links TRBV6-1 to TRBJ1-2, with D perhaps TRBD1 (6 bases). The CDR3 runs 15 residues. V was clipped by 7 bases and J by 3 bases, with 18 bases between them. Germline-derived CDR1 and CDR2 are MNHNS and SASEGT. The CDR3 nucleotides read TGTGCCAGCACCCCGGCAGGGGTAGTTGACTATGGCTACACCTTC. Amino acids: CASTPAGVVDYGYTF.

The genes are TRBV2 and TRBJ2-1; the D gene is possibly TRBD2 (6 bases). The CDR3 has 14 residues. The ends were cut back, 7 bases at V and 5 bases at J, with 15 bases in the middle. Germline-derived CDR1 and CDR2 are SNHLY and FYNNEI. The CDR3 DNA reads TGTGCCAGCAACATAGCGGCACTAAACAATGAGCAGTTCTTC. This gives the protein CASNIAALNNEQFF.

V and J are TRBV7-2 and TRBJ1-5; D unresolved. The V end lost 5 bases, the J end lost 3 bases, and 5 bases lay between the germline ends. Germline loops: CDR1 SGHTA, CDR2 FQGNSA. The CDR3 consists of 12 residues. The CDR3 sequence is CASSPPNQPQHF. CDR3 sequence (DNA): TGTGCCAGCAGCCCTCCCAATCAGCCCCAGCATTTT.

This clone has only a few counts. V gene TRBV4-3 combines with J gene TRBJ1-4; the D is unclear. The CDR3 extends over 14 amino acids. With 2 bases removed from V and 6 bases from J, the gap between germline ends came to 10 bases. CDR1 is LGHNA and CDR2 is YSLEER in the germline V gene. This chain's CDR3 is CASSQQVYYEKLFF. DNA of the CDR3: TGCGCCAGCAGCCAACAGGTTTACTATGAAAAACTGTTTTTT.

V is TRBV11-2 and J is TRBJ2-1; 7 bases match TRBD2. There are 16 residues in the CDR3. From germline, CDR1 is SGHAT and CDR2 FQNNGV. The junction had 8 bases not matched to a gene; V was cut back by 0 bases and J by 6 bases. CDR3 region: CASSLDKGLPLNEQFF. The DNA of the CDR3 is TGTGCCAGCAGCTTAGATAAGGGACTACCTCTCAATGAGCAGTTCTTC.

V gene TRBV7-3 combines with J gene TRBJ2-6, with D perhaps matching TRBD2 (6 bases). Deletions cut 1 base from V and 0 bases from J, with 10 bases between. The CDR3 loop spans 17 amino acids. The germline V gene has CDR1 SGHTA and CDR2 FQGTGA. The CDR3 nucleotides read TGTGCCAGCAGCTTAAGAAGCGGGCTCTCTGGGGCCAACGTCCTGACTTTC. Protein product: CASSLRSGLSGANVLTF.

This chain uses TRBV9 with TRBJ2-2, with TRBD1 matching 7 bases. V was clipped by 0 bases and J by 0 bases; unmatched bases: 2. The CDR3 length is 16 residues. The germline CDR1 and CDR2 sequences are SGDLS and YYNGEE. CDR3 in amino acids: CASSVGGGANTGELFF. The DNA for the CDR3 is TGTGCCAGCAGCGTAGGAGGGGGCGCGAACACCGGGGAGCTGTTTTTT.

This clone appeared a few times. The chain combines TRBV19 with TRBJ2-7; perhaps TRBD2 as D (6 bases). The CDR3 covers 12 residues. The V gene lost 4 bases and the J gene lost 2 bases, with 6 bases spanning the gap. The V gene's germline CDR1 is LNHDA and CDR2 SQIVND (reference sequence). The DNA for the CDR3 is TGTGCCAGTAGTAGGGGGGCCTACGAGCAGTACTTC. This sequence encodes CASSRGAYEQYF.

The gene calls are TRBV19 and TRBJ1-1; D unresolved. Trimming cost V 3 bases and J 7 bases, with 6 bases left between them. The CDR3 loop spans 11 amino acids. Germline CDR1 and CDR2: LNHDA and SQIVND (reference sequence). DNA of the CDR3: TGTGCCAGTAGTATTGGAGTTGAAGCTTTCTTT. It translates to CASSIGVEAFF.

This chain uses TRBV10-3 with TRBJ1-2, with TRBD1 matching over 7 bases. Germline loops: CDR1 ENHRY, CDR2 SYGVKD. Trimming removed 6 bases from V and 1 base from J; junction bases left unmatched: 17. This CDR3 has 18 amino acids. The CDR3 DNA sequence: TGTGCCATCAGACAGCAAACAGGGGATCGCACATATAACTATGGCTACACCTTC. Protein sequence: CAIRQQTGDRTYNYGYTF.

The gene calls are TRBV10-3 and TRBJ2-7, with 12 bases identical to TRBD2. With 7 bases clipped from V and 6 bases from J, the junction kept 4 bases outside the gene matches. This CDR3 is 13 amino acids long. Germline V gene data show CDR1 as ENHRY and CDR2 as SYGVKD. CDR3 sequence (DNA): TGTGCCATCATGCTAGCGGGGGGGTCCGAGCAGTACTTC. It yields the protein CAIMLAGGSEQYF.

The chain carries TRBV27 and TRBJ1-1; no clear D. V lost 5 bases to trimming and J lost 0 bases, with 10 bases between them. Germline V CDR1 and CDR2: MNHEY, SMNVEV (reference sequence). This CDR3 has 14 amino acids. The CDR3 region is CASSAQLLNTEAFF. The CDR3 DNA is TGTGCCAGCAGTGCACAGCTCTTGAACACTGAAGCTTTCTTT.

The CDR3 DNA reads as TGTGCCACCAGCAGAGAACAGGCCGCTAACTACGAGCAGTACTTC. It encodes CATSREQAANYEQYF. This rearrangement joins TRBV15 to TRBJ2-7; tentatively, D is TRBD1 (5 bases). The germline gives CDR1 LNHNV, CDR2 YYDKDF (reference sequence). V lost 0 bases, J lost 3 bases, and 12 bases lay in between. This CDR3 is 15 amino acids long.

The chain links TRBV5-1 to TRBJ1-1; D is possibly TRBD1 (6 bases). The V and J ends lost 0 bases and 2 bases respectively, with 11 bases between them. CDR3 length: 15 residues. Germline CDR1 reads SGHRS; CDR2 reads YFSETQ. The CDR3 DNA is TGCGCCAGCAGCTTGGGGTCAGGGGATAACACTGAAGCTTTCTTT. Protein product: CASSLGSGDNTEAFF.

This sequence joins TRBV7-9 and TRBJ1-2; a possible D gene is TRBD1 (5 bases). The CDR3 is 13 residues long. Trimming stripped 3 bases from V and 4 bases from J, with 9 bases between. Looked up from germline, CDR1 is SEHNR and CDR2 is FQNEAQ (reference sequence). The DNA of the CDR3 is TGTGCCAGCAGCTTGGCAGGGTCCTATGGCTACACCTTC. Protein product: CASSLAGSYGYTF. The whole variable domain, remainder taken from reference TRBV7-9 and TRBJ1-2, is DTGVSQNPRHKITKRGQNVTFRCDPISEHNRLYWYRQTLGQGPEFLTYFQNEAQLEKSRLLSDRFSAERPKGSFSTLEIQRTEQGDSAMYLCASSLAGSYGYTFGSGTRLTVV.

The chain joins TRBV6-5 to TRBJ1-2, with TRBD1 matching over 7 bases. This CDR3 has 14 amino acids. Looked up from germline, CDR1 is MNHEY and CDR2 is SVGAGI. Germline trimming cut 8 bases from V and 1 base from J; bases unmatched to any gene: 7. Written as DNA, the CDR3 is TGTGCCAGCGTTAACCAGGGGGGTAACTATGGCTACACCTTC. Protein product: CASVNQGGNYGYTF.

The chain is built from TRBV28 and TRBJ1-1; 7 positions match TRBD1. The CDR3 has 15 amino acids. Germline trimming cut 3 bases from V and 4 bases from J; bases unmatched to any gene: 8. Germline V gene sequence: CDR1 MDHEN, CDR2 SYDVKM. This chain's CDR3 is CASSFPSTGTTEAFF. As DNA, the CDR3 is TGTGCCAGCAGTTTCCCCTCGACAGGGACCACTGAAGCTTTCTTT.

The rearrangement joins TRBV4-1 to TRBJ2-3; 7 bases are a match to TRBD2. CDR3 length equals 16 residues. The germline gives CDR1 MGHRA, CDR2 YSYEKL. V was clipped by 3 bases and J by 2 bases; unmatched bases: 8. CDR3 nucleotides: TGCGCCAGCAGCCATGGATTTGGGACTACCACAGATACGCAGTATTTT. It translates to CASSHGFGTTTDTQYF.

The chain has TRBV28 and TRBJ1-2, with TRBD1 identical over 11 bases. V shed 6 bases and J 5 bases; nucleotides not matched to a gene: 5. The CDR3 is made up of 14 amino acids. Germline V gives CDR1 MDHEN, CDR2 SYDVKM. CDR3 loop: CASSADRGPYGYTF. CDR3 bases: TGTGCCAGCAGCGCGGACAGGGGGCCTTATGGCTACACCTTC.

CDR3 residues: CASSLSGTSGGSDTQYF. CDR3 DNA: TGTGCCAGCAGCTTATCTGGGACTAGCGGGGGTTCAGATACGCAGTATTTT. V usage is TRBV7-9 and J usage is TRBJ2-3, with 14 bases matching TRBD2. Germline lookup yields CDR1 SEHNR and CDR2 FQNEAQ (reference sequence). Trimming at V came to 2 bases and at J to 4 bases, leaving 5 bases not matched to a gene. CDR3 length: 17 residues. Supplemented by reference TRBV7-9 and TRBJ2-3, the full variable domain reads DTGVSQNPRHKITKRGQNVTFRCDPISEHNRLYWYRQTLGQGPEFLTYFQNEAQLEKSRLLSDRFSAERPKGSFSTLEIQRTEQGDSAMYLCASSLSGTSGGSDTQYFGPGTRLTVL.

This clone was found a few times. The chain is built from TRBV10-1 and TRBJ2-1; 8 bases map to TRBD2. The CDR3 spans 14 residues. V lost 2 bases to trimming and J lost 10 bases; unmatched junction nucleotides: 7. In germline, CDR1 is WNHNN, CDR2 SYGVQD (reference sequence). The chain's CDR3 is CASSERGGKWEQFF. CDR3 DNA: TGCGCCAGCAGTGAGCGGGGGGGAAAGTGGGAGCAGTTCTTC.

The rearrangement joins TRBV1 to TRBJ2-1; TRBD2 is the table's D call, not checked against the DNA. TRBV1 is reported as a pseudogene. This CDR3 contains 16 residues. The CDR3 region has the DNA TGCACCAGCAGCGCCCTAGCGGGAGGCTCCTACAATGAGCAGTTCTTC. Its translation is CTSSALAGGSYNEQFF.

V is TRBV11-2 and J is TRBJ2-3; 9 nucleotides line up with TRBD2. V shed 3 bases and J 3 bases; nucleotides not matched to a gene: 7. Germline V CDR1 and CDR2: SGHAT, FQNNGV. This CDR3 has 16 amino acids. As DNA, the CDR3 is TGTGCCAGCAGCTTTCAGACTAGCGGAAAAACAGATACGCAGTATTTT. Protein sequence: CASSFQTSGKTDTQYF.

With respect to this clone: The sample has other DNA sequences that encode this CDR3 too. The gene calls are TRBV6-5 and TRBJ1-3; D is uncertain. The CDR3 spans 15 residues. The germline gives CDR1 MNHEY, CDR2 SVGAGI. The V and J ends lost 2 bases and 0 bases respectively, with 8 bases between them. Here the CDR3 reads CASSYGGSSGNTIYF. The DNA of the CDR3 is TGTGCCAGCAGTTACGGCGGAAGCTCTGGAAACACCATATATTTT.

The chain couples TRBV5-1 to TRBJ2-5, with D unclear. Germline V gene data show CDR1 as SGHRS and CDR2 as YFSETQ. This CDR3 has 13 amino acids. V dropped 3 bases and J dropped 5 bases, with 11 bases sitting between them. This CDR3 is CASSSDVGETQYF. The CDR3 region has the DNA TGCGCCAGCAGCTCGGATGTCGGGGAGACCCAGTACTTC.

The chain employs TRBV7-8 and TRBJ1-2; TRBD1 agrees at 7 bases. The trim removed 5 bases at V and 0 bases at J, leaving 6 bases unmatched. The CDR3 is made up of 15 amino acids. Germline V lookup: CDR1 SGHVS, CDR2 FQNEAQ. Written as DNA, the CDR3 is TGTGCCAGCAGCCCACAGACAGGGCCTAACTATGGCTACACCTTC. Its translation is CASSPQTGPNYGYTF.